The entry below describes one TCR beta chain. Its antigen is still unknown. With 60 Vbeta and 13 Jbeta primers, the PCR was carried out. Some clones are missing from TCRdb's copy, which holds only in-frame ones; the method was immunoSEQ multiplex PCR. Counted here are 150,000 to 200,000 clones, 70% to 80% occurring once; the ten biggest clones make up roughly 1.3%. This sample stems from a study of cytomegalovirus exposure and HLA in healthy donors. Broader study findings: CMV serostatus was the sole immune exposure information available. A classifier reportedly called cytomegalovirus status with high sensitivity and specificity. Compared with the approximately 680-donor mean, an Asian-associated ancestry cluster reportedly had fewer N-insertions, according to a later analysis. Being productive about 87% or about 30% of the time was typical of most TCR beta V segments in an earlier analysis.

Trimming took 5 bases from V and 6 from J; bases not matched to a gene: 6. The germline CDR1 and CDR2 sequences are MNHNY and SVGAGI (reference sequence). The length of the CDR3 is 16 residues. The clonotype originates from a woman between 45 and 65 years old in good health and CMV-seronegative. Sequencing used PBMCs. J is TRBJ2-2 and V is TRBV6-6; TRBD2 aligns across 13 bases. CDR3 residues: CASSTPGLAGPGELFF. CDR3 coding DNA: TGTGCCAGCAGTACCCCGGGACTAGCGGGACCCGGGGAGCTGTTTTTT.